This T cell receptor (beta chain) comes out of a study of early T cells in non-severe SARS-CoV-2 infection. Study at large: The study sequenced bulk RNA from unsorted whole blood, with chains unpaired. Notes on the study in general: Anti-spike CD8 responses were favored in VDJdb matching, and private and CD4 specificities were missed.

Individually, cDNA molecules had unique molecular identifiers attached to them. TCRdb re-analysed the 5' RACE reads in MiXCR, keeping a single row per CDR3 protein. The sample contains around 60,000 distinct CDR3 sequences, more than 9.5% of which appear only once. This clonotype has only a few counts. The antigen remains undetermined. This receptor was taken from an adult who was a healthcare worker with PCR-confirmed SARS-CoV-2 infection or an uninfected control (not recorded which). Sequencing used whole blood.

CDR3 sequence: CASSSVLGGAVWEQYF. The DNA for the CDR3 is TGTGCCAGCAGCTCCGTTCTGGGGGGCGCCGTCTGGGAGCAGTACTTC. This chain joins TRBV5-6 and TRBJ2-7; D tentatively fits TRBD1 or TRBD2 (6 bases each). Germline V lookup: CDR1 SGHDT, CDR2 YYEEEE. The V end lost 3 bases, the J end lost 7 bases, and 23 bases lay between the germline ends. This CDR3 contains 16 residues.